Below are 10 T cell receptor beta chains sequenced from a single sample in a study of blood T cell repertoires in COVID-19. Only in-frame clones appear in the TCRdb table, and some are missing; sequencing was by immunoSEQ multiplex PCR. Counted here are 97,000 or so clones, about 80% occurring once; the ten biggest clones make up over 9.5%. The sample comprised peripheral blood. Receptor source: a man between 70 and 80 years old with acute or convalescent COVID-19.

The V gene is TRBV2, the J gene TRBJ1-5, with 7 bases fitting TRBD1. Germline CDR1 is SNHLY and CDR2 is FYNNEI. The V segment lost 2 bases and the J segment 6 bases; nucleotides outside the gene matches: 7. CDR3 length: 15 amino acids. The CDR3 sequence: CASSETGTAGQPQHF. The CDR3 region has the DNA TGTGCCAGCAGTGAAACCGGGACAGCGGGTCAGCCCCAGCATTTT.

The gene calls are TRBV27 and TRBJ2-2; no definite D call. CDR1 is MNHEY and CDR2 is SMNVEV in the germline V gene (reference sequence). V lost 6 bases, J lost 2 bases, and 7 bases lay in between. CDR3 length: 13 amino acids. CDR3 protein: CASREPNTGELFF. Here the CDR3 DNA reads TGTGCCAGCAGAGAGCCCAACACCGGGGAGCTGTTTTTT.

The CDR3 DNA reads TGTGCCAGCAAATCTCACGGGTACGAGCAGTACTTC. It codes for CASKSHGYEQYF. The J gene is TRBJ2-7, the V gene TRBV28, with D unresolved. Germline V gives CDR1 MDHEN, CDR2 SYDVKM. With 7 bases removed from V and 4 bases from J, the gap between germline ends came to 11 bases. The CDR3 runs to 12 residues. Based on the CDR3 plus reference TRBV28 and TRBJ2-7, the full variable domain is DVKVTQSSRYLVKRTGEKVFLECVQDMDHENMFWYRQDPGLGLRLIYFSYDVKMKEKGDIPEGYSVSREKKERFSLILESASTNQTSMYLCASKSHGYEQYFGPGTRLTVT.

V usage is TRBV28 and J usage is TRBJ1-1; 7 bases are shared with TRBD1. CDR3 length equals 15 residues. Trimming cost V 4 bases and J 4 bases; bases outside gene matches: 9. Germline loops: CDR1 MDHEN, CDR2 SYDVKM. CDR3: CASSSSTGWGTEAFF. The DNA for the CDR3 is TGTGCCAGCAGTTCCTCGACAGGGTGGGGCACTGAAGCTTTCTTT.

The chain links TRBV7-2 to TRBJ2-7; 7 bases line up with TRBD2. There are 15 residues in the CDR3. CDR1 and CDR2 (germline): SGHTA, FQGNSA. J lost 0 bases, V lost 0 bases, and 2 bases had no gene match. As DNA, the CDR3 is TGTGCCAGCAGCTTAGCCAGCGGGAACTCCTACGAGCAGTACTTC. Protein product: CASSLASGNSYEQYF.

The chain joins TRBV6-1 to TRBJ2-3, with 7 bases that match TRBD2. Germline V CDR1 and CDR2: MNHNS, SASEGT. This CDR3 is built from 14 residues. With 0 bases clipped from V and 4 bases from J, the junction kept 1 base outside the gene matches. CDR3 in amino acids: CASSEAGGADTQYF. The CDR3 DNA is TGTGCCAGCAGTGAAGCGGGGGGGGCAGATACGCAGTATTTT.

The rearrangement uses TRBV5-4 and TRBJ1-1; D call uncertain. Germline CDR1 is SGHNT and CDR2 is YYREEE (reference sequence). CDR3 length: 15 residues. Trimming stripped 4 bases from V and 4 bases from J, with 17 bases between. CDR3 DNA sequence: TGTGCCAGCAGCGACCCGATGAGGTTGGCCACTGAAGCTTTCTTT. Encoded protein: CASSDPMRLATEAFF.

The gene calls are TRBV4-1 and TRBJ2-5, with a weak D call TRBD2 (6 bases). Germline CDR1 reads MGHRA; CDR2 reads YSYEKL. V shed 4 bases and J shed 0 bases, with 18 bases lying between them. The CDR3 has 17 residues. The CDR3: CASSPLGRGADQETQYF. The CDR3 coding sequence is TGCGCCAGCAGCCCCCTCGGGCGGGGAGCAGACCAAGAGACCCAGTACTTC.

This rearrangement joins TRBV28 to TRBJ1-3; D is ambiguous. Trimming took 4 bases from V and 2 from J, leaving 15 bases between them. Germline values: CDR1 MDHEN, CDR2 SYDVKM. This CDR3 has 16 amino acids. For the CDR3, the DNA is TGTGCCAGCAGTTACCACAGTGGCGGGACTGGAAACACCATATATTTT. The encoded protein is CASSYHSGGTGNTIYF.

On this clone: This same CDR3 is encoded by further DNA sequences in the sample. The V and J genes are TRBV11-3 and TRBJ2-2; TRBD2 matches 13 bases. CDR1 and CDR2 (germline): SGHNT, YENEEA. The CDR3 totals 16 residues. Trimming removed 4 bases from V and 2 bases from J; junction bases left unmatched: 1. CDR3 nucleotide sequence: TGTGCCAGCAGCTCGGGACTAGCGGGAAACACCGGGGAGCTGTTTTTT. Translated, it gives CASSSGLAGNTGELFF. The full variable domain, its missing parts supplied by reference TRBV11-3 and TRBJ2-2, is EAGVVQSPRYKIIEKKQPVAFWCNPISGHNTLYWYLQNLGQGPELLIRYENEEAVDDSQLPKDRFSAERLKGVDSTLKIQPAELGDSAVYLCASSSGLAGNTGELFFGEGSRLTVL.